In this sample, the clone carrying this T cell receptor (beta chain) turned up once. The sample belongs to a study of blood T cell repertoires in COVID-19. Study-wide context: Sources were T cells, B-cell-depleted T cells, or PBMCs; the material itself was cDNA or gDNA.

Profiled with immunoSEQ multiplex PCR; TCRdb holds only in-frame clones, not every one. The table records around 40,000 clones, approximately 94% of them present only once. V lost 1 base to trimming and J lost 1 base, with 14 bases between them. CDR3 length: 16 residues. Per the germline V gene, CDR1 is LNHDA and CDR2 is SQIVND (reference sequence). Sequenced material: peripheral blood. The chain joins TRBV19 to TRBJ2-7; D unclear. The receptor's source is a human donor with active COVID-19. The donor label of this sample is uncertain. The CDR3 here is CASSIGLRSGSYEQYF. CDR3 sequence (DNA): TGTGCCAGTAGTATAGGGTTGAGGTCTGGGTCCTACGAGCAGTACTTC.